The 2 T cell receptor beta chains below come from one sample, sequenced in a study of OX40 agonist ivuxolimab in advanced cancers. Clones were read by immunoSEQ multiplex PCR, and TCRdb kept only the in-frame ones, dropping some. This sample has approximately 70,000 clones, with roughly nine tenths found just once. Source: CD4+ or CD8+ T cells sorted from blood, taken in a trial of the OX40 agonist ivuxolimab. These receptors all stem from an adult with an advanced solid tumor such as melanoma, head and neck, liver or kidney cancer.

This chain joins TRBV11-2 and TRBJ1-2; D not resolved. The CDR3 loop spans 19 amino acids. Trimming removed 1 base at V and 1 base at J, with 22 bases between. The germline V gene encodes CDR1 SGHAT and CDR2 FQNNGV. In nucleotides, the CDR3 is TGTGCCAGCAGCTTAGGCCTCCTGATCGGTTCGAACCGTAACTATGGCTACACCTTC. Protein product: CASSLGLLIGSNRNYGYTF.

The V and J genes are TRBV27 and TRBJ2-2; D unclear. Trimming stripped 1 base from V and 0 bases from J, with 3 bases between. The CDR3 totals 14 residues. Germline V gene data show CDR1 as MNHEY and CDR2 as SMNVEV (reference sequence). The chain's CDR3 is CASSLYANTGELFF. The CDR3 coding sequence is TGTGCCAGCAGTTTATACGCGAACACCGGGGAGCTGTTTTTT.